This T cell receptor (beta chain) was found in a study of cytomegalovirus exposure and HLA in healthy donors. Germline V CDR1 and CDR2: GTSNPN, SVGIG (reference sequence). The CDR3 consists of 13 residues. V was clipped by 5 bases and J by 0 bases, with 9 bases between them. Both 60 Vbeta primers and 13 Jbeta primers went into the PCR. This table comes from immunoSEQ multiplex PCR, and its TCRdb copy is limited to in-frame clones, with some not included. The repertoire includes roughly 93,000 clones, roughly 70% of them detected once, and under 2% sits in the top ten. Worth noting for this clone: Its antigen remains unidentified.

Overall study results and limits: In vitro testing confirmed a few CMV-associated chains as specific for CMV antigens.

This sequence was found in a male donor in good health and CMV-seronegative. Sequenced sample: PBMCs. The rearrangement joins TRBV30 to TRBJ2-3; D is perhaps TRBD2 (5 bases). The CDR3 sequence is CAWGLYSTDTQYF. In DNA, the CDR3 is TGTGCCTGGGGACTTTACAGCACAGATACGCAGTATTTT. The variable domain in full, completed from reference TRBV30 and TRBJ2-3, reads SQTIHQWPATLVQPVGSPLSLECTVEGTSNPNLYWYRQAAGRGLQLLFYSVGIGQISSEVPQNLSASRPQDRQFILSSKKLLLSDSGFYLCAWGLYSTDTQYFGPGTRLTVL.